Following are 10 T cell receptor beta chains from one sample sequenced in a study of T cell repertoires in cytomegalovirus infection. Their specific antigens are unknown. Via MiXCR, TCRdb re-called the reads, giving one row per CDR3 protein. The sample carries roughly 500,000 distinct CDR3 sequences, more than 40% recorded once. The specimen comprised cultured PBMCs, sampled from culture after CMV antigen stimulation. These TCRs come from a human donor in good health (CMV status not recorded). Some clones in this sample may be carry-over from other donors' samples.

The rearrangement joins TRBV6-5 to TRBJ2-7; 13 bases map to TRBD2. Germline assignment: CDR1 MNHEY and CDR2 SVGAGI. Trimming cost V 0 bases and J 4 bases; bases outside gene matches: 3. This CDR3 has 16 residues. The CDR3 region has the DNA TGTGCCAGCAGTTACTCGGGGACTAGCGGGGATTACGAGCAGTACTTC. It encodes CASSYSGTSGDYEQYF.

The rearrangement uses TRBV7-2 and TRBJ2-1; D uncertain. The CDR3 sequence is 14 residues long. Germline CDR1 is SGHTA and CDR2 is FQGNSA. Trimming removed 5 bases at V and 2 bases at J, with 10 bases between. The CDR3 DNA reads TGTGCCAGCAGCGCAACTCCGACCTACAATGAGCAGTTCTTC. Translating gives CASSATPTYNEQFF.

The chain joins TRBV7-2 to TRBJ2-7, with 9 bases matching TRBD2. CDR1 is SGHTA, CDR2 FQGNSA, per germline. The CDR3 has 15 residues. The trim removed 2 bases at V and 4 bases at J, leaving 6 bases unmatched. The CDR3 DNA is TGTGCCAGCAGCTTACGGGCGGGAGGGAAATACGAGCAGTACTTC. The encoded protein is CASSLRAGGKYEQYF.

The chain employs TRBV7-2 and TRBJ2-3; 7 bases match TRBD2. CDR1 is SGHTA, CDR2 FQGNSA, per germline. The junction had 4 bases not matched to a gene; V was cut back by 5 bases and J by 2 bases. The CDR3 covers 14 residues. The CDR3 DNA reads as TGTGCCAGCAGCGAAGCGGGATTCACAGATACGCAGTATTTT. Its protein is CASSEAGFTDTQYF.

This chain connects TRBV6-1 to TRBJ1-6; TRBD1 matches at 7 bases. The CDR3 runs to 14 residues. V was clipped by 5 bases and J by 11 bases; unmatched bases: 9. Germline CDR1 and CDR2: MNHNS and SASEGT. The CDR3 DNA is TGTGCCAGCAGTCCGGGACAGAAGCACCCACCCCTCCACTTT. Translation gives CASSPGQKHPPLHF.

This chain connects TRBV20-1 to TRBJ2-4; tentatively, D is TRBD2 (6 bases). The CDR3 loop spans 17 amino acids. The V gene's germline CDR1 is DFQATT and CDR2 SNEGSKA (reference sequence). The ends were cut back, 4 bases at V and 8 bases at J, with 27 bases in the middle. CDR3 DNA sequence: TGCAGTGCTACGGAGAAAGAGGCAGGGACTGTCGGGGACATTCAGTACTTC. As protein: CSATEKEAGTVGDIQYF.

The CDR3 loop reads CASSLGGFDEQYF. The CDR3 DNA sequence: TGTGCCAGCAGCTTAGGAGGGTTTGACGAGCAGTACTTC. This chain links TRBV7-2 with TRBJ2-7; D is perhaps TRBD2 (5 bases). The CDR3 has 13 amino acids. V lost 1 base to trimming and J lost 5 bases, with 9 bases between them. The germline V gene encodes CDR1 SGHTA and CDR2 FQGNSA.

The chain joins TRBV2 to TRBJ2-2, with D tentatively TRBD1 (5 bases). Trimming took 7 bases from V and 3 from J, leaving 9 bases between them. This CDR3 contains 13 residues. Per germline, CDR1 SNHLY and CDR2 FYNNEI. The CDR3 bases are TGTGCCAGCACTCTCAGGGACACCGGGGAGCTGTTTTTT. Residues: CASTLRDTGELFF. Drawing the rest from reference TRBV2 and TRBJ2-2, the complete variable domain is EPEVTQTPSHQVTQMGQEVILRCVPISNHLYFYWYRQILGQKVEFLVSFYNNEISEKSEIFDDQFSVERPDGSNFTLKIRSTKLEDSAMYFCASTLRDTGELFFGEGSRLTVL.

The chain couples TRBV24-1 to TRBJ2-1; D unclear. CDR3 length: 16 amino acids. In germline, CDR1 is KGHDR, CDR2 SFDVKD. Trimming left V 2 bases short and J 0 bases short, with 10 bases between. The chain's CDR3 is CATSDSTAVSYNEQFF. Here the CDR3 DNA reads TGTGCCACCAGTGATTCCACAGCCGTCTCCTACAATGAGCAGTTCTTC.

The rearrangement joins TRBV20-1 to TRBJ1-4; TRBD1 is a possible D gene (6 bases). The CDR3 runs 15 residues. Germline V lookup: CDR1 DFQATT, CDR2 SNEGSKA (reference sequence). Trimming cost V 2 bases and J 7 bases, with 17 bases left between them. The CDR3 sequence: CSARLVWGAAEKLFF. The CDR3 region has the DNA TGCAGTGCTAGATTGGTGTGGGGGGCGGCTGAAAAACTGTTTTTT.